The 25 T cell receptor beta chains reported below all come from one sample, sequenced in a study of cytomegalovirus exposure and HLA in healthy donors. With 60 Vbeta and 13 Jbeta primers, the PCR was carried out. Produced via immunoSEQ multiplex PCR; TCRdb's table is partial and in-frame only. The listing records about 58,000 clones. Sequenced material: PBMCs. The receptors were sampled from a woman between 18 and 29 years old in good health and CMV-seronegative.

CDR3 amino acids: CASRRGASNEKLFF. CDR3 DNA sequence: TGTGCCAGCCGTAGAGGAGCGAGTAATGAAAAACTGTTTTTT. The J gene is TRBJ1-4, the V gene TRBV18; no clear D gene. The CDR3 is 14 residues long. Deletions cut 8 bases from V and 4 bases from J, with 14 bases between. Germline assignment: CDR1 KGHSH and CDR2 LQKENI.

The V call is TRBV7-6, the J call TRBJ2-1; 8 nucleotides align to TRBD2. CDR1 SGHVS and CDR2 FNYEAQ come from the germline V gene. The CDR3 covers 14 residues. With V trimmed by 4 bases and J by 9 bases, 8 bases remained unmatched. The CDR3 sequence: CASSSWTSPGEQFF. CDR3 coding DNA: TGTGCCAGCAGCTCTTGGACTAGCCCCGGTGAGCAGTTCTTC. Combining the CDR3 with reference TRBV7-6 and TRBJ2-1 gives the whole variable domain GAGVSQSPRYKVTKRGQDVALRCDPISGHVSLYWYRQALGQGPEFLTYFNYEAQQDKSGLPNDRFSAERPEGSISTLTIQRTEQRDSAMYRCASSSWTSPGEQFFGPGTRLTVL.

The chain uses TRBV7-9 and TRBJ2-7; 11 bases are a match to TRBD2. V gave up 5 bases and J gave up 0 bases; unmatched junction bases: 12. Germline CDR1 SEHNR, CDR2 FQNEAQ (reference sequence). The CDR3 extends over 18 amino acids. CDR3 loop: CASSATTPSGRSSYEQYF. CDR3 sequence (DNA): TGTGCCAGCAGCGCCACGACGCCTAGCGGGAGGAGCTCCTACGAGCAGTACTTC.

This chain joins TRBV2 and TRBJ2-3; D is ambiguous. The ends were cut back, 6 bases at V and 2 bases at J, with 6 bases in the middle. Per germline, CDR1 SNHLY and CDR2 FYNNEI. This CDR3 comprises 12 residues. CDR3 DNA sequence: TGTGCCAGCAGGGCCGACACAGATACGCAGTATTTT. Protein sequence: CASRADTDTQYF.

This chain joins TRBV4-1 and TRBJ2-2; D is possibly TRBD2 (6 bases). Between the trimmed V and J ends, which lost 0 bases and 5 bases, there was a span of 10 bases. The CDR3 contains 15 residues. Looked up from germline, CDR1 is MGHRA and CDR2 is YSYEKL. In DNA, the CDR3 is TGCGCCAGCAGCCAAGATCCTGGAGGGACCGGGGAGCTGTTTTTT. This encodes CASSQDPGGTGELFF.

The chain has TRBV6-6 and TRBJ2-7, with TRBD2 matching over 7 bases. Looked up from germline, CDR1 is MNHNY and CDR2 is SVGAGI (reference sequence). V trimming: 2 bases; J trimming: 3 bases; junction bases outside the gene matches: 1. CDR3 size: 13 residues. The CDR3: CASSYLADYEQYF. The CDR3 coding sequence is TGTGCCAGCAGTTACCTAGCGGACTACGAGCAGTACTTC.

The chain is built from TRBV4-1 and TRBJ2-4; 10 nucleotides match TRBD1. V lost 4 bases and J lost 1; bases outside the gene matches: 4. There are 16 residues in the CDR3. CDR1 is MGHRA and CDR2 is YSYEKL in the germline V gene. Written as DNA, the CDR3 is TGCGCCAGCAGCCCCGAGGGACAGGGGGCCAAAAACATTCAGTACTTC. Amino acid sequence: CASSPEGQGAKNIQYF.

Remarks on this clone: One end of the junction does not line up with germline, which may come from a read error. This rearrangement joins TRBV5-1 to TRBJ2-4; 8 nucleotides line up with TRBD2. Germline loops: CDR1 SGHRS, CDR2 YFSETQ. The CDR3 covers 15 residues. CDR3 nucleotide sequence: TGCGCCAGCAGCTTGGCGGGCAGGGAACAAACGGGGGGGCACTTC. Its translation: CASSLAGREQTGGHF. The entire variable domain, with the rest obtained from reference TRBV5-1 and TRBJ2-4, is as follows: KAGVTQTPRYLIKTRGQQVTLSCSPISGHRSVSWYQQTPGQGLQFLFEYFSETQRNKGNFPGRFSGRQFSNSRSEMNVSTLELGDSALYLCASSLAGREQTGGHFGAGTRLSVL.

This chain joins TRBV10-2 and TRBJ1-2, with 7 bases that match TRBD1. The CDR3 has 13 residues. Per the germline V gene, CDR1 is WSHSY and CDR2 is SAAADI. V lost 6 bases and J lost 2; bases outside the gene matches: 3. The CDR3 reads CASSQTGNYGYTF. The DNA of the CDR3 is TGCGCCAGCAGCCAGACAGGGAACTATGGCTACACCTTC.

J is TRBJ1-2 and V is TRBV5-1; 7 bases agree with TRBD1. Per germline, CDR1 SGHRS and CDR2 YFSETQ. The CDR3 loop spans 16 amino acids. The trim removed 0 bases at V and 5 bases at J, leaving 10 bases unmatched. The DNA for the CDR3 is TGCGCCAGCAGCTTGGCGTCGACAGGGAAGAATTATGGCTACACCTTC. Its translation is CASSLASTGKNYGYTF.

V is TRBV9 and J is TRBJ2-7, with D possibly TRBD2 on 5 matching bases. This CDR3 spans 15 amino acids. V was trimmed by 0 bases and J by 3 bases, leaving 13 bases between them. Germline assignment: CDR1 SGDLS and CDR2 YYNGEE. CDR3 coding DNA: TGTGCCAGCAGCGTAGGTGTTAGCGTCAACTACGAGCAGTACTTC. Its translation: CASSVGVSVNYEQYF.

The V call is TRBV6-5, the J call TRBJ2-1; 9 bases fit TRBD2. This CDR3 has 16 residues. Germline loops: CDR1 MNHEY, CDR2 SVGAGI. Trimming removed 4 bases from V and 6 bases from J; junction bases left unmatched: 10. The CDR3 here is CASSWLSAGGINEQFF. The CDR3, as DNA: TGTGCCAGCAGTTGGCTCTCAGCGGGAGGAATCAATGAGCAGTTCTTC.

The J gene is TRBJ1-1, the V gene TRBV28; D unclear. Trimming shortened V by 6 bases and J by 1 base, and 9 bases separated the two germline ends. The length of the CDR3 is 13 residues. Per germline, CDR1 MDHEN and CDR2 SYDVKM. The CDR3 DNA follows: TGTGCCAGCAGCCCAGAGGGGAACACTGAAGCTTTCTTT. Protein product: CASSPEGNTEAFF.

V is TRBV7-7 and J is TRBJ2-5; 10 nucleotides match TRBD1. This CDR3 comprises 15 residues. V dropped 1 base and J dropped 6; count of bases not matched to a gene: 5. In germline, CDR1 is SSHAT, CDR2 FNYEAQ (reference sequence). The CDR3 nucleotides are TGTGCCAGCAGCTTAGGACAGGGGGCGATAAAGACCCAGTACTTC. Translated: CASSLGQGAIKTQYF.

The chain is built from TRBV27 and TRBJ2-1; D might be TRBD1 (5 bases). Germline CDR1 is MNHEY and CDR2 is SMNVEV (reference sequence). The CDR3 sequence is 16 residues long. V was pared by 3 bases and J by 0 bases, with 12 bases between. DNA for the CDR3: TGTGCCAGCAGTTTTTGGACATCAAACTCCTACAATGAGCAGTTCTTC. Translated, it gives CASSFWTSNSYNEQFF.

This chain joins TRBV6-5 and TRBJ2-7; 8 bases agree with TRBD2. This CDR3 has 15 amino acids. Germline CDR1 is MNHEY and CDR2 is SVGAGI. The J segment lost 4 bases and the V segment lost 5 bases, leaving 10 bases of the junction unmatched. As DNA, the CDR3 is TGTGCCAGCAGTACAAACTTAGCGGGATCGTACGAGCAGTACTTC. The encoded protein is CASSTNLAGSYEQYF.

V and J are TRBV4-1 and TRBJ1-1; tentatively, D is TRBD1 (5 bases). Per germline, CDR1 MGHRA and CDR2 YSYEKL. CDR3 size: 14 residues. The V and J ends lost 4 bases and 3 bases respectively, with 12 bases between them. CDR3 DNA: TGCGCCAGCAGCCCTTCGGGGGGAGACACTGAAGCTTTCTTT. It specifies CASSPSGGDTEAFF.

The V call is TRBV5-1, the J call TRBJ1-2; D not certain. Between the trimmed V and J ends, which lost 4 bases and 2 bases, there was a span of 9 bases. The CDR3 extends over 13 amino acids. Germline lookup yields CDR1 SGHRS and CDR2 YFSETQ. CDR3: CASSTDGNYGYTF. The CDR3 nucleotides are TGCGCCAGCAGCACCGACGGGAACTATGGCTACACCTTC. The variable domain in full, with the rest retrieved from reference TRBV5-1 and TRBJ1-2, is KAGVTQTPRYLIKTRGQQVTLSCSPISGHRSVSWYQQTPGQGLQFLFEYFSETQRNKGNFPGRFSGRQFSNSRSEMNVSTLELGDSALYLCASSTDGNYGYTFGSGTRLTVV.

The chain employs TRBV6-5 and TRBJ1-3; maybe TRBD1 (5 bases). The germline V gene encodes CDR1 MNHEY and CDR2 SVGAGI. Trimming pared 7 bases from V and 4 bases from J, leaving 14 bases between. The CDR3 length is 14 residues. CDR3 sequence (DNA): TGTGCCAGCACTCCTTCAGGGCCCGGAAACACCATATATTTT. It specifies CASTPSGPGNTIYF.

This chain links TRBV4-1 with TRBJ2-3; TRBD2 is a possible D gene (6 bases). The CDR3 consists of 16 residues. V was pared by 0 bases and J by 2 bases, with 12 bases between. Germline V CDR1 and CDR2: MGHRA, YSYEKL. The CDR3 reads CASSQDGSGFTDTQYF. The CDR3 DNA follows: TGCGCCAGCAGCCAAGACGGGAGCGGATTCACAGATACGCAGTATTTT.

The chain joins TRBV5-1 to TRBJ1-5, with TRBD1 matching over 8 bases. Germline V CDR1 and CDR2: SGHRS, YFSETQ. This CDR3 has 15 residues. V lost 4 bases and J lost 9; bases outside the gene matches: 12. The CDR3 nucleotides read TGCGCCAGCAGCCTGGGGGGACAGGCCTCGGGGCCCCAGCATTTT. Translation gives CASSLGGQASGPQHF.

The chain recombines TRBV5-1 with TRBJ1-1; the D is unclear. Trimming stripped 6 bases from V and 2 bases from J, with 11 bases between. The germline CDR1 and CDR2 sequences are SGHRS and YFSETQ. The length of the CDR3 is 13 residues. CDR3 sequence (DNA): TGCGCCAGCAACCTGGGAGTCAACACTGAAGCTTTCTTT. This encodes CASNLGVNTEAFF.

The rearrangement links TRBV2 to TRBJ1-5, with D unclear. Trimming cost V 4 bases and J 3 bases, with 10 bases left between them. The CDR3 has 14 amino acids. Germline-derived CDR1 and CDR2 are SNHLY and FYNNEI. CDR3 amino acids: CASSAVSANQPQHF. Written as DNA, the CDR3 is TGTGCCAGCAGTGCGGTTAGTGCCAATCAGCCCCAGCATTTT.

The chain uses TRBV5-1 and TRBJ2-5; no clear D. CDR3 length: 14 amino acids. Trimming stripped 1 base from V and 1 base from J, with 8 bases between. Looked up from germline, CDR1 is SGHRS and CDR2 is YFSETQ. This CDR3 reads CASSLMGSQETQYF. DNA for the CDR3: TGCGCCAGCAGCTTGATGGGCAGCCAAGAGACCCAGTACTTC.

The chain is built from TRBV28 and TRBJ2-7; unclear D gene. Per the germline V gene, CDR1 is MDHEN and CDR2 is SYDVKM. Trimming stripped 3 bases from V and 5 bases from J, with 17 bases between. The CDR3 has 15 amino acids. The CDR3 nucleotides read TGTGCCAGCAGTTTTCCCCGACGGAGACTCAACGAGCAGTACTTC. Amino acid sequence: CASSFPRRRLNEQYF.